This T cell receptor (beta chain) was documented in a study of T cell responses to AZD1222 COVID-19 vaccine. On this clone: Antigen: not known.

TCRdb keeps only in-frame clones here, not all; method: immunoSEQ multiplex PCR. The table has roughly 260,000 clones, approximately 95% seen once. Study-wide results and limits: In all cases, repertoires were sampled only after the peak T cell response. The study found Spike-specific TCR breadth and depth rose after two AZD1222 doses. Among those given AZD1222, only six were seropositive at baseline. Among the donors, most were white British and more were female, and clonal diversity was possibly underestimated.

With 7 bases removed from V and 2 bases from J, the gap between germline ends came to 8 bases. There are 12 residues in the CDR3. Germline CDR1 and CDR2: MNHEY and SVGAGI. The sequencing used peripheral blood, collected on day 0 of AZD1222 vaccination. This TCR came from an adult in good health. V usage is TRBV6-5 and J usage is TRBJ1-1; perhaps TRBD1 as D (5 bases). The CDR3 protein is CASKTGNTEAFF. The CDR3 bases are TGTGCCAGCAAAACAGGTAACACTGAAGCTTTCTTT.